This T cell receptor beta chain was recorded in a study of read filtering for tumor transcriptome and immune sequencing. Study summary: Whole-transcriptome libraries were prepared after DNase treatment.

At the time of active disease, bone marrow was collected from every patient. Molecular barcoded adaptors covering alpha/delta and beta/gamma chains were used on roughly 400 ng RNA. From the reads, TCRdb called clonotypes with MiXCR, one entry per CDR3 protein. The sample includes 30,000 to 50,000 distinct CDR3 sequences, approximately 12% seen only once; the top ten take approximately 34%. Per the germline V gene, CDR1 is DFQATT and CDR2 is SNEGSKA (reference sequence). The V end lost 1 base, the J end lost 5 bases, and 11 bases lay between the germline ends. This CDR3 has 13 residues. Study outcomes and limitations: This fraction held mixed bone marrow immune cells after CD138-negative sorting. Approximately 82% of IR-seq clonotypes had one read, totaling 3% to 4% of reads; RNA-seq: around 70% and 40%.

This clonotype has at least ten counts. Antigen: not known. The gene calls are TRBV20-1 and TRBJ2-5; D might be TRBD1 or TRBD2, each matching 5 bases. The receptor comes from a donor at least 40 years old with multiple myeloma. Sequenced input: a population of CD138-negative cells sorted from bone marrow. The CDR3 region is CSARVAGTETQYF. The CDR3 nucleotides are TGCAGTGCTAGAGTGGCTGGGACGGAGACCCAGTACTTC.